These 15 T cell receptor beta chains originate from one sample sequenced in a study of blood T cell repertoires in COVID-19. The protocol was immunoSEQ multiplex PCR, while the TCRdb copy is restricted to in-frame clones and leaves out a portion. The sample carries under 300,000 clones, about nine tenths recorded once. What was sequenced was peripheral blood. These receptors all come from a man aged 25 to 45 who had recovered from COVID-19.

The V and J genes are TRBV29-1 and TRBJ1-1; possible D gene TRBD1, 5 bases. In germline, CDR1 is SQVTM, CDR2 ANQGSEA. Trimming cost V 5 bases and J 1 base, with 11 bases left between them. CDR3 length equals 13 residues. CDR3 in amino acids: CSVKGLQNTEAFF. Written as DNA, the CDR3 is TGCAGCGTTAAGGGACTTCAGAACACTGAAGCTTTCTTT.

This clone was seen a handful of times. In DNA form, the CDR3 reads TGCGCCAGCAGTGAGGGAGGGACCCTCTTGGACCAGCCCCAGCATTTT. Its translation: CASSEGGTLLDQPQHF. The chain combines TRBV10-1 with TRBJ1-5; tentative D call: TRBD1 (5 bases). Trimming took off 2 bases at V and 7 bases at J, with 18 bases between the two ends. CDR1 WNHNN and CDR2 SYGVQD come from the germline V gene (reference sequence). The CDR3 has 16 amino acids.

The chain carries TRBV7-2 and TRBJ1-2, with TRBD1 identical over 9 bases. V shed 1 base and J 5 bases; nucleotides not matched to a gene: 8. Germline values: CDR1 SGHTA, CDR2 FQGNSA. The CDR3 contains 16 residues. Here the CDR3 reads CASSLGGSTGGYGYTF. The DNA for the CDR3 is TGTGCCAGCAGCTTAGGAGGGTCGACAGGGGGTTATGGCTACACCTTC. The complete variable domain, with remaining parts taken from reference TRBV7-2 and TRBJ1-2, reads GAGVSQSPSNKVTEKGKDVELRCDPISGHTALYWYRQSLGQGLEFLIYFQGNSAPDKSGLPSDRFSAERTGGSVSTLTIQRTQQEDSAVYLCASSLGGSTGGYGYTFGSGTRLTVV.

As DNA, the CDR3 is TGCGCCAGCAGCTTGACAGGGTCTAACTATGGCTACACCTTC. Translated: CASSLTGSNYGYTF. This chain joins TRBV5-1 and TRBJ1-2, with D perhaps TRBD1 (6 bases). Trimming pared 1 base from V and 0 bases from J, leaving 7 bases between. Germline V CDR1 and CDR2: SGHRS, YFSETQ. CDR3 length: 14 residues.

The chain is built from TRBV12-3 or TRBV12-4 and TRBJ2-3; TRBD2 might be the D (6 bases). The CDR3 consists of 13 residues. Trimming pared 4 bases from V and 9 bases from J, leaving 14 bases between. CDR3 sequence reads: CASSWTVGGTQYF. DNA for the CDR3: TGTGCCAGCAGTTGGACGGTGGGAGGAACGCAGTATTTT.

V usage is TRBV27 and J usage is TRBJ1-5, with TRBD1 identical over 7 bases. The J segment lost 2 bases and the V segment lost 4 bases, leaving 5 bases of the junction unmatched. The germline V gene has CDR1 MNHEY and CDR2 SMNVEV (reference sequence). CDR3 length: 15 amino acids. CDR3 nucleotide sequence: TGTGCCAGCAGTTGGAGGGGGCAAGGCAATCAGCCCCAGCATTTT. As protein: CASSWRGQGNQPQHF.

The rearrangement joins TRBV5-6 to TRBJ1-2, with a tentative D call TRBD1 (5 bases). The CDR3 runs 15 residues. V lost 4 bases and J lost 3, with 16 bases in between. Germline CDR1 is SGHDT and CDR2 is YYEEEE. The CDR3 sequence: CASSPAGRVDYGYTF. In DNA form, the CDR3 reads TGTGCCAGCAGCCCGGCCGGCAGGGTAGACTATGGCTACACCTTC.

This clone was counted many times. This chain connects TRBV6-5 to TRBJ1-1; D uncertain. CDR1 and CDR2 (germline): MNHEY, SVGAGI. This CDR3 comprises 15 residues. The V end lost 5 bases, the J end lost 4 bases, and 17 bases lay between the germline ends. The CDR3 reads CASSRRVDRGTEAFF. CDR3 nucleotides: TGTGCCAGCAGTAGGCGGGTAGACCGAGGCACTGAAGCTTTCTTT.

This clone was observed at least ten times. The V and J genes are TRBV2 and TRBJ1-2; D is unresolved. The ends were cut back, 2 bases at V and 0 bases at J, with 7 bases in the middle. CDR3 length: 14 residues. From germline, CDR1 is SNHLY and CDR2 FYNNEI. In DNA, the CDR3 is TGTGCCAGCAGTGAAATACAGTCTAACTATGGCTACACCTTC. It is translated as CASSEIQSNYGYTF. Full variable domain (remainder filled in from reference TRBV2 and TRBJ1-2): EPEVTQTPSHQVTQMGQEVILRCVPISNHLYFYWYRQILGQKVEFLVSFYNNEISEKSEIFDDQFSVERPDGSNFTLKIRSTKLEDSAMYFCASSEIQSNYGYTFGSGTRLTVV.

The genes are TRBV18 and TRBJ2-1; D is ambiguous. The germline V gene has CDR1 KGHSH and CDR2 LQKENI. V was shortened by 8 bases and J by 10 bases, with 12 bases between the two germline ends. The CDR3 covers 11 residues. CDR3 nucleotides: TGTGCCAGCCACCGAGGCCTAGAGCAGTTCTTC. This sequence encodes CASHRGLEQFF.

The CDR3: CSVEGQANTEAFF. CDR3 nucleotide sequence: TGCAGCGTTGAAGGGCAGGCTAACACTGAAGCTTTCTTT. The chain joins TRBV29-1 to TRBJ1-1; D is undetermined. The V and J ends lost 1 base and 2 bases respectively, with 8 bases between them. The CDR3 is 13 amino acids. Germline-derived CDR1 and CDR2 are SQVTM and ANQGSEA.

CDR3 region: CASRRDSSGEQYF. The CDR3 DNA reads as TGTGCCAGCAGAAGAGACTCCTCCGGCGAGCAGTACTTC. The chain combines TRBV7-9 with TRBJ2-7; no firm D call. The V end was cut by 6 bases, the J end by 6 bases, with 15 bases between. The length of the CDR3 is 13 residues. CDR1 and CDR2 (germline): SEHNR, FQNEAQ (reference sequence). Full variable domain (missing parts from reference TRBV7-9 and TRBJ2-7): DTGVSQNPRHKITKRGQNVTFRCDPISEHNRLYWYRQTLGQGPEFLTYFQNEAQLEKSRLLSDRFSAERPKGSFSTLEIQRTEQGDSAMYLCASRRDSSGEQYFGPGTRLTVT.

The chain employs TRBV11-2 and TRBJ2-5, with D possibly matching TRBD2 (6 bases). The V gene lost 6 bases and the J gene lost 2 bases, with 28 bases spanning the gap. Per germline, CDR1 SGHAT and CDR2 FQNNGV. The CDR3 length is 19 residues. The CDR3 nucleotides read TGTGCCAGCAGACCCAGCAACCCCCGGGACTCATATATGCAAGAGACCCAGTACTTC. Translation gives CASRPSNPRDSYMQETQYF.

The chain combines TRBV18 with TRBJ1-4, with D perhaps matching TRBD1 (6 bases). The CDR3 spans 13 residues. Trimming took off 8 bases at V and 5 bases at J, with 12 bases between the two ends. The germline CDR1 and CDR2 sequences are KGHSH and LQKENI. The CDR3 protein is CASGSGGNEKLFF. CDR3 DNA: TGTGCCAGCGGGAGCGGGGGCAATGAAAAACTGTTTTTT.

The V gene is TRBV11-2, the J gene TRBJ2-2; TRBD2 agrees at 13 bases. Germline CDR1 and CDR2: SGHAT and FQNNGV. The junction had 8 bases not matched to a gene; V was cut back by 5 bases and J by 5 bases. The CDR3 length is 17 residues. CDR3 nucleotide sequence: TGTGCCAGCAGCGAGGGACTAGCGGGAACGCGTACCGGGGAGCTGTTTTTT. Translation gives CASSEGLAGTRTGELFF.